The T cell receptor beta chain under discussion was sequenced for a study of T cells in Graves' hyperthyroidism and ophthalmopathy. Germline assignment: CDR1 KGHDR and CDR2 SFDVKD. The CDR3 is 11 residues long. The germline V and J ends were trimmed by 7 bases and 3 bases, with 5 bases remaining between them. Researchers took RNA transcripts and amplified the TCR beta CDR3 regions from them. The study used the HTBI primer set for a first-round RT-PCR of the TCR CDR3. Via MiXCR, TCRdb re-called the multiplex PCR reads, giving one row per CDR3 protein. The table lists almost 600,000 distinct CDR3 sequences, about 15% of them singletons. This clonotype was picked up many times.

The J gene is TRBJ1-1, the V gene TRBV24-1; D is undetermined. The sequence derives from a woman aged 30 to 39 with Graves' hyperthyroidism that later progressed to Graves' ophthalmopathy. The sample taken for sequencing was blood. The CDR3 DNA sequence: TGTGCCACCAGGAGGGACACTGAAGCTTTCTTT. Encoded protein: CATRRDTEAFF.